A few counts support the clone carrying this T cell receptor (beta chain). Its antigen is unknown. Germline V gives CDR1 SGHVS, CDR2 FNYEAQ. The CDR3 loop spans 14 amino acids. Trimming removed 5 bases from V and 4 bases from J, with 14 bases in between. The data are from a study of T cell repertoires in cytomegalovirus infection. The study, taken as a whole, reports: Dominant in the ex vivo response were TCR beta clonotypes restricted by HLA-C and specific for CMV.

TCRdb re-derived calls from the reads in MiXCR, one entry per CDR3 protein. Among approximately 200,000 distinct CDR3 sequences listed, roughly 28% were seen once. Sequencing was done on a sample of PBMCs. This chain connects TRBV7-6 to TRBJ1-1; perhaps TRBD1 as D (6 bases). This TCR came from a human donor in good health (CMV status not recorded). Some clones in this sample may be carry-over from other donors' samples. CDR3 amino acids: CASSLTGEITEAFF. The CDR3, as DNA: TGTGCCAGCAGCCTGACAGGAGAAATCACTGAAGCTTTCTTT.